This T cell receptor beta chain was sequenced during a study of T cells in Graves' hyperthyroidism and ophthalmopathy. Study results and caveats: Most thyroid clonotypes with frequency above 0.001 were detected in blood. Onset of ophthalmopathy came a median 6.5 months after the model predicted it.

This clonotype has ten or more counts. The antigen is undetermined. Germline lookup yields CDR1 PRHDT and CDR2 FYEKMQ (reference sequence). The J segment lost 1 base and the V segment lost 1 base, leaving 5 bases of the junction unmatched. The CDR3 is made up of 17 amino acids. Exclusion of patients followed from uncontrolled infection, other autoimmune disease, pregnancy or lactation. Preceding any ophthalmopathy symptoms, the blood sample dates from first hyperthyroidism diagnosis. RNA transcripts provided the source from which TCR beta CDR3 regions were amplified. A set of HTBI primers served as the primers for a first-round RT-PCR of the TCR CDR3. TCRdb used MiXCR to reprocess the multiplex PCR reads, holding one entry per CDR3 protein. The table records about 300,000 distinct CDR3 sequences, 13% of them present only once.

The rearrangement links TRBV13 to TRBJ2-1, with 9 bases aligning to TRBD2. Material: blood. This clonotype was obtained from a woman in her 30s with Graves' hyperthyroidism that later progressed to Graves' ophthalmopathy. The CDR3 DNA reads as TGTGCCAGCAGCTTAGCTGGCGGGAGGGGGTCCTACAATGAGCAGTTCTTC. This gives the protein CASSLAGGRGSYNEQFF. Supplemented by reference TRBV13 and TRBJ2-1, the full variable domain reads AAGVIQSPRHLIKEKRETATLKCYPIPRHDTVYWYQQGPGQDPQFLISFYEKMQSDKGSIPDRFSAQQFSDYHSELNMSSLELGDSALYFCASSLAGGRGSYNEQFFGPGTRLTVL.